Included here is one TCR beta chain sequence, with context. Its antigen is unknown. A clone one base away is much larger, so this may be a read error. The CDR3 is 14 residues long. Per germline, CDR1 MNHEY and CDR2 SVGAGI. V was trimmed by 5 bases and J by 0 bases, leaving 10 bases between them. The data originate from a study of T-cell memory formation after mild COVID-19. Study-level background: Among the donors, TCR clusters were largely specific to each donor.

Researchers used 5'RACE with constant-segment primers to make TCR alpha and TCR beta cDNA libraries that carry sample barcodes and UMIs. TCRdb ran MiXCR on the 5' RACE reads and lists one entry per CDR3 protein. The sample comprises roughly 340,000 distinct CDR3 sequences, approximately 16% of which are singletons, and about 20% rests with the top ten. Study results and limitations: Certain responding clones were present in pre-infection memory, suggesting participation of cross-reactive memory. Among clones contracting day 15 to 85, CD4/CD8 was balanced, whereas later expanders leaned CD4+.

The TCR sequence derives from a man between 18 and 35 years old who had mild COVID-19 (a few samples of this study predate the infection). Cell type and time point are not known. The specimen was PBMCs or a T cell subset sorted from them (not recorded which). The V gene is TRBV6-5, the J gene TRBJ1-1, with a tentative D call TRBD1 (6 bases). This CDR3 is CASSIQGLNTEAFF. The CDR3 DNA reads TGTGCCAGCAGTATACAGGGCCTGAACACTGAAGCTTTCTTT.